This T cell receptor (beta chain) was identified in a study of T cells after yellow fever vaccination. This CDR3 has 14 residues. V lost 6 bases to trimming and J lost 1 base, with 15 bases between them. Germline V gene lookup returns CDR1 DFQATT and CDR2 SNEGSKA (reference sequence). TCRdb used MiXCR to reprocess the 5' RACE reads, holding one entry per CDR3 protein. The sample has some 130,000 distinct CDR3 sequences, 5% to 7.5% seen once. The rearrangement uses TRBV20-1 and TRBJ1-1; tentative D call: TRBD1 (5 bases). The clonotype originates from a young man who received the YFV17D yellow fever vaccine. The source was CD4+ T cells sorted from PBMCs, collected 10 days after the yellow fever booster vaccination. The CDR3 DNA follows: TGCAGTGCCAGGACATGGGGCAGGAACACTGAAGCTTTCTTT. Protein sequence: CSARTWGRNTEAFF.